This passage covers 32 T cell receptor beta chains from one sample sequenced in a study of blood T cells in healthy people across ages. With a J-beta primer mix and a sample-barcoded 5' primer, a second PCR ran about 7 to 11 cycles. One entry per CDR3 protein, called by TCRdb with MiXCR from the 5' RACE reads. Of about 1.7 million distinct CDR3 sequences in the sample, roughly 27% were seen once. Material for sequencing was blood. The receptors originated from a woman in her 30s in good health.

The V gene is TRBV14, the J gene TRBJ2-5; TRBD1 agrees at 8 bases. This CDR3 contains 15 residues. Germline-derived CDR1 and CDR2 are SGHDN and FVKESK. Trimming removed 4 bases from V and 1 base from J; junction bases left unmatched: 5. In DNA form, the CDR3 reads TGTGCCAGCAGCCCCGGGACAGGCATCCAAGAGACCCAGTACTTC. This translates into CASSPGTGIQETQYF.

This chain uses TRBV28 with TRBJ2-3; 7 bases agree with TRBD1. The CDR3 loop spans 14 amino acids. Germline loops: CDR1 MDHEN, CDR2 SYDVKM. After removal of 7 bases from V and 4 bases from J, the junction contained 8 bases not matched to a gene. The CDR3 region is CASNPSQGADTQYF. CDR3 nucleotide sequence: TGTGCCAGCAATCCAAGCCAGGGGGCAGATACGCAGTATTTT.

This sequence joins TRBV6-5 and TRBJ2-1, with 8 bases lining up with TRBD1. Germline trimming cut 6 bases from V and 4 bases from J; bases unmatched to any gene: 8. The CDR3 length is 15 residues. Germline V gene sequence: CDR1 MNHEY, CDR2 SVGAGI. The CDR3 loop reads CASSRDRGAYNEQFF. The CDR3 DNA follows: TGTGCCAGCAGCAGAGACAGGGGAGCATACAATGAGCAGTTCTTC.

This clonotype appeared many times. V is TRBV12-3 or TRBV12-4 and J is TRBJ1-4, with no clear D. The CDR3 contains 16 residues. Trimming took 5 bases from V and 0 from J, leaving 13 bases between them. In nucleotides, the CDR3 is TGTGCCAGCAGTCCCGGAACCAGTGCAACTAATGAAAAACTGTTTTTT. It encodes CASSPGTSATNEKLFF.

This clonotype was observed a handful of times. The chain uses TRBV25-1 and TRBJ2-3, with 10 nucleotides matching TRBD2. This CDR3 spans 14 amino acids. Germline lookup yields CDR1 MGHDK and CDR2 SYGVNS. After removal of 4 bases from V and 4 bases from J, the junction contained 2 bases not matched to a gene. The CDR3, as DNA: TGTGCCAGCAGTGGGACTAGCGGTCCAGATACGCAGTATTTT. This codes for CASSGTSGPDTQYF.

The chain combines TRBV20-1 with TRBJ2-3, with TRBD2 identical over 11 bases. This CDR3 comprises 16 residues. Germline trimming cut 6 bases from V and 6 bases from J; bases unmatched to any gene: 14. Germline V gene sequence: CDR1 DFQATT, CDR2 SNEGSKA (reference sequence). The CDR3, as DNA: TGCAGTGCCCTTAGGGGTCTAGCGGGAGGCTGGGATACGCAGTATTTT. It specifies CSALRGLAGGWDTQYF.

A few counts support this clonotype. The rearrangement links TRBV7-2 to TRBJ1-2; possibly TRBD1 for D (6 bases). The CDR3 contains 15 residues. Germline assignment: CDR1 SGHTA and CDR2 FQGNSA. Trimming cost V 6 bases and J 7 bases, with 21 bases left between them. In DNA, the CDR3 is TGTGCCAGCAGTTTCACAAGCGGGGGGCACTCTGGCTACACCTTC. Its protein is CASSFTSGGHSGYTF.

V usage is TRBV29-1 and J usage is TRBJ2-7; D is unclear. Germline values: CDR1 SQVTM, CDR2 ANQGSEA. V gave up 7 bases and J gave up 6 bases, with 16 bases separating them. The CDR3 spans 12 residues. This chain's CDR3 is CSGLTTGFEQYF. In DNA form, the CDR3 reads TGCAGCGGCCTCACAACTGGGTTCGAGCAGTACTTC.

This sequence joins TRBV15 and TRBJ2-2; no reliable D call. CDR1 LNHNV and CDR2 YYDKDF come from the germline V gene (reference sequence). The CDR3 runs to 15 residues. Trimming left V 1 base short and J 4 bases short, with 10 bases between. As DNA, the CDR3 is TGTGCCACCAGCAGAGTAGTCGCAGCCACCGGGGAGCTGTTTTTT. This translates into CATSRVVAATGELFF.

The chain has TRBV28 and TRBJ2-1, with TRBD1 matching over 7 bases. CDR1 and CDR2 (germline): MDHEN, SYDVKM. The CDR3 runs to 15 residues. V shed 2 bases and J 8 bases; nucleotides not matched to a gene: 9. This chain's CDR3 is CASSLRQGRLYEQFF. For the CDR3, the DNA is TGTGCCAGCAGTTTAAGACAGGGTCGGCTGTATGAGCAGTTCTTC.

This clonotype has ten or more counts. The chain recombines TRBV29-1 with TRBJ2-7; D could derive from TRBD1 or TRBD2 (6 bases each). Germline V CDR1 and CDR2: SQVTM, ANQGSEA. V lost 3 bases and J 5 bases, leaving 11 bases between the germline ends. The CDR3 runs to 12 residues. Here the CDR3 reads CSVDTGGDEQYF. In DNA form, the CDR3 reads TGCAGCGTTGATACCGGGGGCGACGAGCAGTACTTC.

This clonotype has a count of ten or more. This sequence joins TRBV14 and TRBJ2-7; 7 bases agree with TRBD1. This CDR3 has 13 amino acids. CDR1 is SGHDN, CDR2 FVKESK, per germline. Trimming at V came to 3 bases and at J to 7 bases, leaving 6 bases not matched to a gene. The CDR3 spells CASSHVGTAEQYF. The CDR3 nucleotides are TGTGCCAGCAGCCATGTAGGGACAGCTGAGCAGTACTTC.

This clonotype turned up a few times. V usage is TRBV10-3 and J usage is TRBJ1-1, with D possibly being TRBD1 (5 bases). This CDR3 has 13 amino acids. Trimming pared 0 bases from V and 11 bases from J, leaving 13 bases between. Germline V CDR1 and CDR2: ENHRY, SYGVKD. The DNA of the CDR3 is TGTGCCATCAGTGAGTCAGGGGAAGTAGCTGCTTTCTTT. As protein: CAISESGEVAAFF.

This clonotype has just a few counts. J is TRBJ1-6 and V is TRBV9, with a possible D match to TRBD1 (6 bases). This CDR3 is 15 amino acids long. Looked up from germline, CDR1 is SGDLS and CDR2 is YYNGEE. The germline V and J ends were trimmed by 2 bases and 6 bases, with 12 bases remaining between them. The CDR3 loop is CASSVSGAGNSPLHF. CDR3 bases: TGTGCCAGCAGCGTGTCAGGGGCGGGTAATTCACCCCTCCACTTT.

The table lists this clonotype with many counts. This chain links TRBV7-2 with TRBJ2-5; D ambiguous. This CDR3 contains 12 residues. The germline V gene has CDR1 SGHTA and CDR2 FQGNSA. Trimming left V 5 bases short and J 7 bases short, with 11 bases between. CDR3 amino acids: CASSGALGTQYF. The DNA of the CDR3 is TGTGCCAGCAGCGGCGCCCTGGGGACCCAGTACTTC.

This chain links TRBV18 with TRBJ2-1, with TRBD2 identical over 14 bases. V gave up 3 bases and J gave up 6 bases; unmatched junction bases: 13. The CDR3 length is 19 residues. Germline V gives CDR1 KGHSH, CDR2 LQKENI. CDR3 nucleotides: TGTGCCAGCTCACCTACCGGGACTAGCGGGAGAAAAATCTCCAATGAGCAGTTCTTC. Translation gives CASSPTGTSGRKISNEQFF.

This clonotype was detected only a few times. The J gene is TRBJ1-1, the V gene TRBV29-1, with TRBD1 as a possible D gene (5 bases). Germline V gives CDR1 SQVTM, CDR2 ANQGSEA. The V end lost 6 bases, the J end lost 7 bases, and 15 bases lay between the germline ends. The CDR3 length is 12 residues. Here the CDR3 DNA reads TGCAGCGTCCAACTAGGGAGGGGTGAAGCTTTCTTT. Protein: CSVQLGRGEAFF.

About this clonotype itself: At one end, the junction sequence differs from germline, possibly due to a read error. This rearrangement joins TRBV19 to TRBJ2-7; D may be TRBD2 (6 bases). CDR3 length equals 17 residues. Germline V gene data show CDR1 as LNHDA and CDR2 as SQIVND (reference sequence). CDR3: CAGSSSVGGSASYEQYF. The CDR3 DNA is TGTGCCGGTAGCTCCTCAGTCGGGGGTTCTGCTTCCTACGAGCAGTACTTC.

This clonotype was counted only a few times. The V gene is TRBV5-1, the J gene TRBJ1-1; 8 nucleotides match TRBD1. This CDR3 has 14 residues. J gave up 11 bases and V 2 bases, and 11 bases lay outside the gene matches. The germline CDR1 and CDR2 sequences are SGHRS and YFSETQ. The chain's CDR3 is CASSLLTGVSQAFF. CDR3 sequence (DNA): TGCGCCAGCAGCTTACTGACAGGGGTCAGTCAGGCTTTCTTT.

J is TRBJ2-1 and V is TRBV5-1; D is uncertain. Germline V lookup: CDR1 SGHRS, CDR2 YFSETQ. Trimming shortened V by 4 bases and J by 1 base, and 15 bases separated the two germline ends. The CDR3 extends over 16 amino acids. CDR3 residues: CASSPDPGISYNEQFF. The CDR3 nucleotides are TGCGCCAGCAGCCCGGATCCAGGTATATCCTACAATGAGCAGTTCTTC.

This clonotype came up many times. The chain joins TRBV20-1 to TRBJ2-7, with a tentative D call TRBD2 (7 bases). There are 12 residues in the CDR3. CDR1 is DFQATT and CDR2 is SNEGSKA in the germline V gene (reference sequence). CDR3 sequence: CSPKGGRDEQYF. Written as DNA, the CDR3 is TGCAGCCCTAAGGGGGGGCGTGACGAGCAGTACTTC.

The chain links TRBV3-1 to TRBJ1-1; D unresolved. CDR3 length: 13 residues. V was shortened by 3 bases and J by 4 bases, with 9 bases between the two germline ends. Looked up from germline, CDR1 is LGHDT and CDR2 is YNNKEL (reference sequence). The CDR3 nucleotides are TGTGCCAGCAGCCAGTGGGGTCCCACTGAAGCTTTCTTT. Translating it yields CASSQWGPTEAFF.

J is TRBJ2-1 and V is TRBV20-1; TRBD2 matches at 8 bases. Per germline, CDR1 DFQATT and CDR2 SNEGSKA (reference sequence). The ends lost 6 bases at V and 1 base at J; junction bases unmatched: 8. There are 15 residues in the CDR3. In DNA, the CDR3 is TGCAGTGCCGTGGTCCTAGCGGGTTCCTACAATGAGCAGTTCTTC. Amino acid sequence: CSAVVLAGSYNEQFF.

The chain carries TRBV15 and TRBJ1-2; no clear D. The CDR3 sequence is 13 residues long. Germline CDR1 is LNHNV and CDR2 is YYDKDF (reference sequence). V gave up 0 bases and J gave up 8 bases, with 10 bases separating them. The CDR3 region has the DNA TGTGCCACCAGCAGAGAAAGTGTTGGGGGCTACACCTTC. Translating it yields CATSRESVGGYTF.

CDR3 in amino acids: CASSESWAGAYNEQFF. The CDR3 DNA reads TGTGCCAGCAGTGAAAGTTGGGCAGGGGCCTACAATGAGCAGTTCTTC. This chain links TRBV6-1 with TRBJ2-1, with D perhaps TRBD1 (6 bases). V was clipped by 2 bases and J by 2 bases, with 13 bases between them. There are 16 residues in the CDR3. Per germline, CDR1 MNHNS and CDR2 SASEGT.

CDR3 DNA: TGTGCCAGCAGTGCAACAGTTATTGATCAGCCCCAGCATTTT. This gives the protein CASSATVIDQPQHF. The chain carries TRBV12-3 or TRBV12-4 and TRBJ1-5; D is unclear. CDR3 size: 14 residues. The germline V and J ends were trimmed by 5 bases and 5 bases, with 13 bases remaining between them.

In its sample, this clonotype was seen a few times. The J gene is TRBJ2-1, the V gene TRBV9, with 9 bases that match TRBD1. Germline CDR1 is SGDLS and CDR2 is YYNGEE. The length of the CDR3 is 16 residues. Trimming took 4 bases from V and 13 from J; bases not matched to a gene: 18. The CDR3: CASSSPRTGVRETQFF. CDR3 in DNA: TGTGCCAGCAGCTCTCCCCGGACAGGGGTTCGGGAGACCCAGTTCTTC.

The CDR3 region is CASSQPNSVNYGYTF. The CDR3 DNA follows: TGTGCCAGCAGCCAACCTAATTCCGTTAACTATGGCTACACCTTC. The rearrangement links TRBV2 to TRBJ1-2, with unresolved D. CDR3 length: 15 residues. The V end was cut by 6 bases, the J end by 1 base, with 15 bases between. Germline CDR1 reads SNHLY; CDR2 reads FYNNEI.

J is TRBJ2-7 and V is TRBV29-1; perhaps TRBD1 as D (5 bases). The CDR3 runs 16 residues. The germline V and J ends were trimmed by 3 bases and 0 bases, with 18 bases remaining between them. Germline assignment: CDR1 SQVTM and CDR2 ANQGSEA. CDR3 protein: CSVDLGMGHASYEQYF. CDR3 coding DNA: TGCAGCGTTGATTTGGGGATGGGGCATGCCTCCTACGAGCAGTACTTC.

CDR3: CASSYLTGSADTQYF. The CDR3, as DNA: TGTGCCAGCAGCTATCTTACGGGAAGCGCAGATACGCAGTATTTT. J is TRBJ2-3 and V is TRBV7-6; D possibly corresponds to TRBD2 (5 bases). Germline V lookup: CDR1 SGHVS, CDR2 FNYEAQ. V was trimmed by 4 bases and J by 4 bases, leaving 15 bases between them. The CDR3 contains 15 residues. Drawing the rest from reference TRBV7-6 and TRBJ2-3, the complete variable domain is GAGVSQSPRYKVTKRGQDVALRCDPISGHVSLYWYRQALGQGPEFLTYFNYEAQQDKSGLPNDRFSAERPEGSISTLTIQRTEQRDSAMYRCASSYLTGSADTQYFGPGTRLTVL.

The chain combines TRBV28 with TRBJ1-6; D gene unclear. V lost 2 bases and J 7 bases, leaving 9 bases between the germline ends. This CDR3 spans 14 amino acids. CDR1 and CDR2 from the germline V gene are MDHEN and SYDVKM. CDR3: CASSLDVLNSPLHF. For the CDR3, the DNA is TGTGCCAGCAGTTTAGATGTCCTAAATTCACCCCTCCACTTT. The full variable domain, in which reference TRBV28 and TRBJ1-6 provide the parts outside the CDR3, is DVKVTQSSRYLVKRTGEKVFLECVQDMDHENMFWYRQDPGLGLRLIYFSYDVKMKEKGDIPEGYSVSREKKERFSLILESASTNQTSMYLCASSLDVLNSPLHFGNGTRLTVT.

In this sample, this clonotype turned up a few times. The chain has TRBV4-1 and TRBJ2-3; no reliable D call. The germline V gene has CDR1 MGHRA and CDR2 YSYEKL. This CDR3 is built from 14 residues. Trimming took off 1 base at V and 2 bases at J, with 7 bases between the two ends. The CDR3 DNA is TGCGCCAGCAGCCAAGTGGTCCTCACAGATACGCAGTATTTT. Its protein is CASSQVVLTDTQYF.